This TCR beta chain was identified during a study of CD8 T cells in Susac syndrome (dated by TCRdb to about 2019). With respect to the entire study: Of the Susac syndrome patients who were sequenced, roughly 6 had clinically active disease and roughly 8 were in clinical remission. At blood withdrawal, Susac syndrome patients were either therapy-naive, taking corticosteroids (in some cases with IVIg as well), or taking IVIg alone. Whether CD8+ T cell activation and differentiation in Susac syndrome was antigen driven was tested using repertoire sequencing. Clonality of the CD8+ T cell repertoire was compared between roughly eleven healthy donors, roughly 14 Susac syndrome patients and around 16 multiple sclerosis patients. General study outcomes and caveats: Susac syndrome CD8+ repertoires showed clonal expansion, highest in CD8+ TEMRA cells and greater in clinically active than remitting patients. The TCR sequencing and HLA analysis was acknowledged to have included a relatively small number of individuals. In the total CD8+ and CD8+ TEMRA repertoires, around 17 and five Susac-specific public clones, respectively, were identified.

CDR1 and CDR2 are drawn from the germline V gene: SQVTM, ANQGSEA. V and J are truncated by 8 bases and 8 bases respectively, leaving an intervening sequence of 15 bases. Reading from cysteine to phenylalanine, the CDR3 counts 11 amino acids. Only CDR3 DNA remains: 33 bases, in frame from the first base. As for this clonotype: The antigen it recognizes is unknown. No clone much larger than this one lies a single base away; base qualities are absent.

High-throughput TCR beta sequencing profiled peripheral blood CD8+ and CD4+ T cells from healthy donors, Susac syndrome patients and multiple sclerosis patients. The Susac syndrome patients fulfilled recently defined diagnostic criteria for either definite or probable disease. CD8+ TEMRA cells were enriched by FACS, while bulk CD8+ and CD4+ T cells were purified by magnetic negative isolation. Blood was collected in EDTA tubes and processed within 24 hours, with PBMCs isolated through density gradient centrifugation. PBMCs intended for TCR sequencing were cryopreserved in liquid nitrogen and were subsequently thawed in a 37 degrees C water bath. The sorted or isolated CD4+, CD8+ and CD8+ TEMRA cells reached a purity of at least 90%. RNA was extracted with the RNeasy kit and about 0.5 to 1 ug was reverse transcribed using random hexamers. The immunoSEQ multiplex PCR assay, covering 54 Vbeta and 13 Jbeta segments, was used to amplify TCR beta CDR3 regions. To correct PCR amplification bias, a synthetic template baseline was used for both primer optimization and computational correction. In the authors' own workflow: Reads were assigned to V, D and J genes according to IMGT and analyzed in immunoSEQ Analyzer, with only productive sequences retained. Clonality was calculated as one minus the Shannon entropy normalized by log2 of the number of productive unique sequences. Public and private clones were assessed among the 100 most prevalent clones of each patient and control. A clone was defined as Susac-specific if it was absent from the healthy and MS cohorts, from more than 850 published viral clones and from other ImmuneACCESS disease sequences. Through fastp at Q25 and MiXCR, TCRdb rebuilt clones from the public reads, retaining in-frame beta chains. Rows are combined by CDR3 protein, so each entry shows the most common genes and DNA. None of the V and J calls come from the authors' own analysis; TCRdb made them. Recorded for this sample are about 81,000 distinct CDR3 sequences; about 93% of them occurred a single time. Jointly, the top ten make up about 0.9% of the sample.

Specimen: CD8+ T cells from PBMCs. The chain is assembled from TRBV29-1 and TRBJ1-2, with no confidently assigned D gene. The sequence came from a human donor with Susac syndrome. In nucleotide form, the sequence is TGCAGCCCTGGCCCCCGCGAGGGCTACACCTTC. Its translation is CSPGPREGYTF. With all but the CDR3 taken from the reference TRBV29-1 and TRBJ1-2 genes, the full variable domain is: SAVISQKPSRDICQRGTSLTIQCQVDSQVTMMFWYRQQPGQSLTLIATANQGSEATYESGFVIDKFPISRPNLTFSTLTVSNMSPEDSSIYLCSPGPREGYTFGSGTRLTVV.